Detailed here is one T cell receptor beta chain. Only one count was recorded for this clone. Its antigen remains unidentified. There are no base qualities to consult, and no much larger clone falls within one base. For sequencing of the TCRbeta CDR3 region, genomic DNA was extracted from the sorted cells. TCRbeta CDR3 regions were sequenced using the immunoSEQ Assay. In its TCRdb copy, this immuneACCESS table keeps in-frame sequences only and misses some clones. Where compared with another copy, unresolved V genes explain less than half of these, and the others have no known cause. The sample table shows 55,000 to 85,000 clones, and 65% to 90% are seen once. Roughly 0.75% of the sample is in the top ten clones. The sample comes from a study of OX40 agonist ivuxolimab in advanced cancers. As for the study more broadly: Ivuxolimab was an agonistic, fully human IgG2 monoclonal antibody directed against OX40 (CD134), a costimulatory receptor. Peripheral TCRbeta sequencing was intended to test whether TCR sequence diversity was altered and clonal T-cell expansion was caused by ivuxolimab. Patients were allowed to have had prior anti-PD-1, anti-PD-L1 or anti-CTLA-4 therapy, and 40% of the dose-escalation patients had previously received checkpoint inhibitors. Partial responses occurred in three dose-escalation patients: two with cutaneous melanoma and one with hepatocellular carcinoma. Of the roughly 53 patients in dose escalation, approximately 20 had hepatocellular carcinoma, some 15 had melanoma, 9 had renal cell carcinoma and 9 had head and neck cancer. The paper reports the monotherapy dose-escalation portion (N = 52 patients) of the phase I ivuxolimab trial. Intravenous ivuxolimab was administered to patients every 2 weeks at six dose levels: 0.01, 0.1, 0.3, 1.5, 3 and 10 mg/kg. In the dose-escalation cohort, approximately 83% of patients were male, and the mean age was 60 years with a range of about 23 to 79. Points the paper makes about the study in general: At doses of 0.1 to 3.0 mg/kg, clonal expansion of both CD4+ and CD8+ T cells in blood was seen between baseline and week 6. Partial responders in the 0.1-3.0 mg/kg groups had among the lowest normalized peripheral clonal expansion, especially among CD8+ T cells. Antigen specificity was not determined for the clonally expanded peripheral T cells. Low levels of normalized T-cell clonal expansion were also shown by some nonresponding patients. After ivuxolimab, expanded clones were on average more numerous among CD8+ T cells than among CD4+ T cells.

The trial excluded patients who had a history of autoimmune disease or were on systemic immunosuppression. Peripheral blood for TCR sequencing was collected from all dose cohorts at baseline, on cycle 4 day 1, and on cycle 7 day 1. Samples came from an open-label, multicenter, first-in-human phase I dose-escalation trial of ivuxolimab. The trial enrolled adults with locally advanced or metastatic head and neck squamous cell, hepatocellular, melanoma or renal cell carcinoma. Before TCR sequencing, CD4+ and CD8+ T cells were separately sorted from peripheral blood. Reading the germline V gene (reference sequence) gives CDR1 LNHDA and CDR2 SQIVND. CDR3 length: 15 amino acids, cysteine to phenylalanine. Of all the DNA, just the CDR3 is kept, 45 bases in frame from base 1. Here V drops 3 bases and J drops 7 bases, and the junction holds 9 bases not matched to any gene.

The clonotype was recovered from an adult with an advanced solid tumor such as melanoma, head and neck, liver or kidney cancer. The specimen was CD4+ or CD8+ T cells sorted from blood, collected in a trial of the OX40 agonist ivuxolimab. The rearrangement joined TRBV19 to TRBJ1-2; 9 bases in the junction line up with TRBD1. This receptor carries the CDR3 CASSIPGTGIVGYTF. The nucleotide sequence is given as TGTGCCAGTAGTATCCCCGGGACAGGGATTGTTGGCTACACCTTC.